These 5 T cell receptor beta chains were sequenced from one sample in a study of T cell repertoires in cytomegalovirus infection (dated by TCRdb to between 2019 and 2020). The sample's treatment or condition label is to be understood as: in vitro stimulation with specific CMV peptide epitopes to enrich CMV-specific T cells. The listed sequencing device is Illumina HiSeq 1500. Clones were called with MiXCR by TCRdb after fastp trimmed the public reads at Q25, and only in-frame beta chains were retained. CDR3 protein sequences are deduplicated, and each keeps its most common genes and DNA. The sample table lists about 900,000 distinct CDR3 sequences, less than 35% of them with a count of one. Of the sample, about an eighth is held by the ten largest clones. Their antigens are not known. This material consisted of cultured CD8+ T cells from PBMCs, taken from culture after CMV antigen stimulation. Source of these receptors: a human donor in good health (CMV status not recorded). Some clones in this sample may be carry-over from other donors' samples.

This clonotype was counted between two and nine times. The CDR3 spells CASSLTQGGTDTQYF. The DNA for the CDR3 is TGTGCCAGCAGCTTGACACAGGGTGGAACAGATACGCAGTATTTT. The chain joins TRBV7-9 to TRBJ2-3, with D possibly TRBD1 on 6 matching bases. Between the trimmed V and J ends, which lost 3 bases and 3 bases, there was a span of 13 bases. The CDR3 is 15 residues long. Germline loops: CDR1 SEHNR, CDR2 FQNEAQ (reference sequence). Combining the CDR3 with reference TRBV7-9 and TRBJ2-3 gives the whole variable domain DTGVSQNPRHKITKRGQNVTFRCDPISEHNRLYWYRQTLGQGPEFLTYFQNEAQLEKSRLLSDRFSAERPKGSFSTLEIQRTEQGDSAMYLCASSLTQGGTDTQYFGPGTRLTVL.

Ten or more counts support this clonotype. V gene TRBV7-8 combines with J gene TRBJ2-7; D not resolved. V was clipped by 6 bases and J by 2 bases, with 11 bases between them. Germline-derived CDR1 and CDR2 are SGHVS and FQNEAQ. The CDR3 spans 13 residues. CDR3 nucleotides: TGTGCCAGCAGTGGCTTCCCAACCTACGAGCAGTACTTC. As protein: CASSGFPTYEQYF.

This clonotype was observed many times. The J gene is TRBJ1-4, the V gene TRBV7-9; D is perhaps TRBD1 (5 bases). This CDR3 contains 15 residues. CDR1 is SEHNR, CDR2 FQNEAQ, per germline (reference sequence). V lost 5 bases and J lost 5, with 15 bases in between. In nucleotides, the CDR3 is TGTGCCAGCAGCAAATACGACAGCAGGAATGAAAAACTGTTTTTT. Its translation: CASSKYDSRNEKLFF.

The V gene is TRBV9, the J gene TRBJ2-3, with 9 bases identical to TRBD1. Germline V gene lookup returns CDR1 SGDLS and CDR2 YYNGEE. V was clipped by 4 bases and J by 8 bases; unmatched bases: 14. This CDR3 region has 16 residues. This chain's CDR3 is CASSTRPDRGKGTQYF. In nucleotides, the CDR3 is TGTGCCAGCAGCACCCGCCCGGACAGGGGCAAGGGTACGCAGTATTTT.

This clonotype was observed a few times. The chain carries TRBV24-1 and TRBJ1-2; D is unresolved. CDR1 and CDR2 (germline): KGHDR, SFDVKD. The CDR3 sequence is 11 residues long. The V end was cut by 4 bases, the J end by 7 bases, with 6 bases between. CDR3 loop: CATSEGGGYTF. The CDR3 nucleotides read TGTGCCACCAGTGAAGGCGGTGGCTACACCTTC.